The 7 T cell receptor beta chains listed next were all sequenced from one sample in a study of T-cell memory formation after mild COVID-19. TCRdb redid the calling of the 5' RACE reads with MiXCR, one entry per CDR3 protein. The sample has a few hundred thousand distinct CDR3 sequences; approximately 16% are singletons. Sequenced input: PBMCs or a T cell subset sorted from them (not recorded which). These receptors were taken from a man between 18 and 35 years old who had mild COVID-19 (a few samples of this study predate the infection). Cell type and time point are not known.

The V gene is TRBV18, the J gene TRBJ2-3; 8 nucleotides match TRBD2. After removal of 3 bases from V and 5 bases from J, the junction contained 10 bases not matched to a gene. Looked up from germline, CDR1 is KGHSH and CDR2 is LQKENI. The CDR3 totals 16 residues. This CDR3 is CASSPRTAGDGDTQYF. Here the CDR3 DNA reads TGTGCCAGCTCACCCCGAACAGCGGGGGACGGAGATACGCAGTATTTT.

V and J are TRBV12-3 or TRBV12-4 and TRBJ1-1, with no clear D. The CDR3 consists of 14 residues. V was clipped by 8 bases and J by 0 bases, with 13 bases between them. CDR3 coding DNA: TGTGCCAGCTGGCAGGTGGGCATGAACACTGAAGCTTTCTTT. It specifies CASWQVGMNTEAFF.

This clonotype was found many times. The chain is built from TRBV5-5 and TRBJ1-5; 7 nucleotides line up with TRBD1. Germline lookup yields CDR1 SGHKS and CDR2 YYEKEE (reference sequence). CDR3 length equals 14 residues. The trim removed 4 bases at V and 4 bases at J, leaving 5 bases unmatched. The CDR3 nucleotides are TGTGCCAGCAGCGAAAGACAGGGTAATCAGCCCCAGCATTTT. Protein: CASSERQGNQPQHF.

This clonotype was counted between two and nine times. The gene calls are TRBV5-1 and TRBJ2-5; maybe TRBD2 (6 bases). Per germline, CDR1 SGHRS and CDR2 YFSETQ. The CDR3 loop spans 16 amino acids. Trimming took 4 bases from V and 2 from J, leaving 18 bases between them. The CDR3 DNA sequence: TGCGCCAGCAGCATAGGTAACTCAGGAGGGCAAGAGACCCAGTACTTC. Translated: CASSIGNSGGQETQYF.

This clonotype was detected a few times. This may come from a read error, since a much larger clone is one base off. The J gene is TRBJ1-2, the V gene TRBV12-3 or TRBV12-4; D not certain. V gave up 2 bases and J gave up 3 bases, with 1 base separating them. There are 11 residues in the CDR3. The DNA of the CDR3 is TGTGCCAGCAGTTTATACTATGGCTACACCTTC. It yields the protein CASSLYYGYTF.

The chain joins TRBV12-3 or TRBV12-4 to TRBJ2-5; no clear D. The CDR3 loop spans 13 amino acids. Trimming took 7 bases from V and 2 from J, leaving 11 bases between them. CDR3 in amino acids: CASTWSRQETQYF. CDR3 in DNA: TGTGCCAGCACCTGGTCCAGGCAAGAGACCCAGTACTTC.

This clonotype appeared many times. The chain uses TRBV2 and TRBJ1-5; no reliable D call. CDR3 length: 14 amino acids. Germline CDR1 is SNHLY and CDR2 is FYNNEI. V shed 1 base and J shed 5 bases, with 9 bases lying between them. CDR3 region: CASSEVTADQPQHF. DNA of the CDR3: TGTGCCAGCAGTGAAGTGACGGCGGATCAGCCCCAGCATTTT.